This TCR beta chain emerged from a study of shared T cell receptors in the human thymus. Looked up from germline, CDR1 is LNHDA and CDR2 is SQIVND (reference sequence). V dropped 6 bases and J dropped 6; count of bases not matched to a gene: 7. The CDR3 covers 13 residues. Assay: immunoSEQ multiplex PCR; the TCRdb copy retains only in-frame clones and omits some. The sample has about 660,000 clones, around 87% seen once. The sample was also linked to a second study, of human thymus T cells. That paper notes: During corrective heart surgery, resections were taken, and the thymus tissue came from them. Within thymic and blood repertoires, V and J gene usage appeared to be biased. Unrelated individuals were reported by related research to share highly overlapping thymic repertoires.

V usage is TRBV19 and J usage is TRBJ2-7; TRBD1 matches at 8 bases. Material for sequencing was thymocytes. The TCR comes from a boy younger than two with a congenital heart defect. The CDR3 DNA reads as TGTGCCAGTAGCCAGGGGGCCAGCCGCGAGCAGTACTTC. Encoded protein: CASSQGASREQYF. Full variable domain (remainder filled in from reference TRBV19 and TRBJ2-7): DGGITQSPKYLFRKEGQNVTLSCEQNLNHDAMYWYRQDPGQGLRLIYYSQIVNDFQKGDIAEGYSVSREKKESFPLTVTSAQKNPTAFYLCASSQGASREQYFGPGTRLTVT.